A selection of T cell receptor beta chains follows, all from one sample in a study of cytomegalovirus exposure and HLA in healthy donors. Libraries were prepared by immunoSEQ multiplex PCR; TCRdb keeps only in-frame clonotypes and omits some of them. The sample lists about 170,000 clones; around 75% were seen once. Sequenced material: PBMCs. These receptors were taken from a male donor in good health and CMV-seronegative. The conserved cysteine and the conserved F or W are not part of the CDR3 here. The D gene is left open where the match is weak.

v_call,d_call,cdr3_aa
TRBV7-9,TRBD1,ASSLSGDRADEQY
TRBV19,TRBD1,ASKGQGTLNQPQH
TRBV5-1,NA,ATSVGTNEKLF
TRBV11-2,TRBD1,ASSLLDRGEKLF
TRBV7-8,NA,ASSPRRFQHNEKLF
TRBV10-3,TRBD1,AISPGQESEAF
TRBV6-1,TRBD1,ASYNRGRGEKLF
TRBV10-3,NA,AISISGNTEAF
TRBV7-6,NA,ASSPEITQY
TRBV5-4,NA,ASSPIGRENTEAF
TRBV5-8,NA,ASRRVNAVGAEAF
TRBV27,TRBD1,ASSRKFDLTGANSNQPQH
TRBV6-5,NA,ASSYISGYGYT
TRBV5-4,NA,ASSTGTRRDTGELF
TRBV18,NA,ASSPRQTYEQY
TRBV4-1,NA,ASSQGELLGYEQY
TRBV19,NA,ASSISRQDDYGYT
TRBV7-2,TRBD2,ASSLGTSGETQY
TRBV6-5,NA,ASRGDYEQY
TRBV10-3,NA,AISAGNLDYGYT
TRBV6-5,NA,ASRSLGGPGNTIY
TRBV9,TRBD2,ASSGGGYNEQF
TRBV4-1,TRBD1,ASSQEPNRDRGYNSPLH
TRBV7-9,NA,ASRGRQGDTEAF
TRBV5-1,NA,ASSPRGGDNTGELF
TRBV4-1,TRBD1,ASSQTGGGGYGYT
TRBV6-1,TRBD1,ASSTRQGNTEAF
TRBV5-1,NA,ASSLAGHLYGYT
TRBV10-2,TRBD1,ASSFLRGQGPNTEAF
TRBV5-4,TRBD2,ATSLQRGITGELF
TRBV5-1,NA,ASSLGSLTGELF
TRBV5-1,NA,ASSFVEPPRGYNEQF
TRBV13,TRBD1,ASSLLVGQGVFEQY
TRBV5-5,NA,ASSRTDSVALDTIY
TRBV28,NA,ASSLSWRDGKLF
TRBV5-1,NA,ASNDRAGATGELF
TRBV7-2,TRBD2,ASSLGGGPGDTQY
TRBV5-5,NA,ASSLGGEWTDTQY
TRBV14,NA,ASSQDRAPGTEAF
TRBV5-4,TRBD1,ASSSGTGGPPLH
TRBV2,NA,ASSGHMVGQPQH
TRBV7-9,NA,ASSFVEFTEAF
TRBV9,TRBD1,ASSRGTGQGRTDTQY
TRBV5-6,NA,ASSLALNVGDYGYT
TRBV5-8,NA,ASSSGAGNTEAF
TRBV19,NA,ASSIRTFAEAF
TRBV18,TRBD1,ASSPQTTGLWYGYT
TRBV28,NA,ASSLTGYGQPQH
TRBV5-5,NA,ASSLRRGSTDTQY
TRBV30,NA,AWRDRQVPNYGYT
TRBV2,NA,ASEKTTATNYGYT
TRBV9,TRBD1,ASSVKAGGNYGYT
TRBV11-2,TRBD1,ASMRDRDFDEQF
TRBV6-5,NA,ASSYLGGPADTQY